A selection of T cell receptor beta chains follows, all from one sample in a study of identical twins. TCRdb ran MiXCR on the 5' RACE reads and lists one entry per CDR3 protein. The sample has under 900,000 distinct CDR3 sequences, 9% to 15% seen once; the top ten hold 1.5% to 2%. A further study also used this sample, focusing on yellow fever vaccine responses in identical twins.

The sequenced sample consisted of PBMCs. These TCRs come from a woman aged 18 to 35 in good health. Each CDR3 is given with its conserved first and last residue. The order of the fields is V gene, J gene, D gene, clone size, CDR3 DNA, CDR3 protein. The D gene is left open where the match is weak. A clone size is listed for some rows: how often the clone was seen (once, few, many), or a class if it is expanded.

TRBV7-9,TRBJ2-7,.,few,TGTGCCAGCAGCCAGGGTGTGGACGAGCAGTACTTC,CASSQGVDEQYF
TRBV9,TRBJ2-5,.,many,TGTGCCAGCAGCGGTTCCGGGGAGACCCAGTACTTC,CASSGSGETQYF
TRBV5-1,TRBJ2-2,TRBD1,many,TGCGCCAGCAGCTCCCAGGCCTTGACAGGGAGTGCCGGGGAGCTGTTTTTT,CASSSQALTGSAGELFF
TRBV6-5,TRBJ2-3,.,few,TGTGCCAGCAGTTACGTTTGGTCTGCGGGAAGCACAGATACGCAGTATTTT,CASSYVWSAGSTDTQYF
TRBV10-1,TRBJ2-3,.,few,TGCGCCAGCAGCGGGGGAGACACCACAGATACGCAGTATTTT,CASSGGDTTDTQYF
TRBV28,TRBJ1-1,.,few,TGTGCCAGCAAATTCCAGGGGCGGAGGTTGAACACTGAAGCTTTCTTT,CASKFQGRRLNTEAFF
TRBV20-1,TRBJ2-1,.,.,TGCAGTGCTAAGGACTACAATGAGCAGTTCTTC,CSAKDYNEQFF
TRBV11-2,TRBJ1-1,.,few,TGTGCCAGCAGCTTAGCCTGGAGCGGAGGCACTGAAGCTTTCTTT,CASSLAWSGGTEAFF
TRBV7-9,TRBJ1-4,.,few,TGTGCCAGCAGCTTAGCGGGAAATGGGGAAAAACTGTTTTTT,CASSLAGNGEKLFF
TRBV20-1,TRBJ1-1,.,few,TGCAGTGCCAGAAAAATTTCGACAGGAATGAACACTGAAGCTTTCTTT,CSARKISTGMNTEAFF
TRBV28,TRBJ1-6,.,many,TGTGCCAGCACCACGTGGGGAACAAGGGAACATTCACCCCTCCACTTT,CASTTWGTREHSPLHF
TRBV6-4,TRBJ2-1,.,few,TGTGCCAGCAGTCTCAACCCCCGGGCGGGGGAGCAGTTCTTC,CASSLNPRAGEQFF
TRBV6-1,TRBJ2-1,TRBD2,.,TGTGCCAGCAGTGAGCGGGGGGCCGAAACCTACAATGAGCAGTTCTTC,CASSERGAETYNEQFF
TRBV6-5,TRBJ2-5,TRBD2,few,TGTGCCAGCAGTTACCCGGGACTAGCCGCAGAGACCCAGTACTTC,CASSYPGLAAETQYF
TRBV4-1,TRBJ1-1,.,few,TGCGCCAGCAGCTCCCTCACCACGGACAGGAACACTGAAGCTTTCTTT,CASSSLTTDRNTEAFF
TRBV7-9,TRBJ1-5,.,.,TGTGCCAGCAGCTTGTATCAGGAGCCCCAGCATTTT,CASSLYQEPQHF
TRBV20-1,TRBJ2-7,TRBD1,.,TGCAGTGCTAGGACAGGGAGCGAGCAGTACTTC,CSARTGSEQYF
TRBV6-1,TRBJ2-3,.,many,TGTGCCAGCAGCCAAGGCAGCGGCACAGATACGCAGTATTTT,CASSQGSGTDTQYF
TRBV12-3/TRBV12-4,TRBJ1-2,.,.,TGTGCCAGCAGTTTATACGGGGCCCGGAGGGGCTACACCTTC,CASSLYGARRGYTF
TRBV2,TRBJ2-1,.,few,TGTGCCAGCCGTAGAACATCGGGAGCTGAGCAGTTCTTC,CASRRTSGAEQFF